These 7 T cell receptor beta chains came from one sample sequenced in a study of blood T cells in healthy people across ages. Sample-barcoded 5' priming and a J-beta primer mix drove a second PCR of roughly 7 to 11 cycles. In TCRdb, the 5' RACE reads were re-called with MiXCR into one record per CDR3 protein. The data show 650,000 to 1,000,000 distinct CDR3 sequences, with about 36% seen just once and 13% held by the top ten. The specimen sequenced was blood. The source of these receptors is a man younger than 35 in good health.

The V and J genes are TRBV5-1 and TRBJ2-1, with 10 bases identical to TRBD2. The J call may be mistaken, given a closer DNA end match to TRBJ2-7. Per germline, CDR1 SGHRS and CDR2 YFSETQ. The CDR3 length is 16 residues. CDR3 bases: TGCGCCAGCAACTATCGGTTAGCGGGGGGCCCCAATGAGCAGTACTTC. It encodes CASNYRLAGGPNEQYF.

This chain links TRBV6-1 with TRBJ2-3, with 7 nucleotides matching TRBD1. The germline gives CDR1 MNHNS, CDR2 SASEGT. V shed 6 bases, J shed 6 bases, and the junction held 6 bases outside the gene matches. This CDR3 region has 13 residues. The CDR3 loop reads CASRGGGRDTQYF. Written as DNA, the CDR3 is TGTGCCAGCAGAGGGGGCGGCCGGGATACGCAGTATTTT.

The V call is TRBV2, the J call TRBJ2-4; D is undetermined. CDR1 and CDR2 from the germline V gene are SNHLY and FYNNEI. The V and J ends lost 4 bases and 13 bases respectively, with 11 bases between them. This CDR3 region has 11 residues. The chain's CDR3 is CASSGLNEQYF. CDR3 DNA sequence: TGTGCCAGCAGTGGACTCAATGAGCAGTACTTC. The complete variable domain, with remaining parts taken from reference TRBV2 and TRBJ2-4, reads EPEVTQTPSHQVTQMGQEVILRCVPISNHLYFYWYRQILGQKVEFLVSFYNNEISEKSEIFDDQFSVERPDGSNFTLKIRSTKLEDSAMYFCASSGLNEQYFGAGTRLSVL.

The V call is TRBV9, the J call TRBJ2-7; TRBD1 or TRBD2 may be the D gene (5 bases each). CDR1 is SGDLS and CDR2 is YYNGEE in the germline V gene. CDR3 size: 13 residues. The V end lost 4 bases, the J end lost 5 bases, and 13 bases lay between the germline ends. The chain's CDR3 is CASSPTWGNEQYF. CDR3 DNA sequence: TGTGCCAGCAGCCCAACATGGGGGAACGAGCAGTACTTC.

Ten or more counts support this clonotype. The genes are TRBV6-5 and TRBJ1-6; TRBD1 aligns across 9 bases. This CDR3 is built from 15 residues. The V gene end was trimmed by 5 bases and the J gene end by 7 bases; junction bases not matched to a gene: 6. CDR1 and CDR2 from the germline V gene are MNHEY and SVGAGI. CDR3 sequence (DNA): TGTGCCAGCAGTCCTACAGGGGGCTTGAATTCACCCCTCCACTTT. Encoded protein: CASSPTGGLNSPLHF.

This clonotype was recorded a few times. The gene calls are TRBV12-3 or TRBV12-4 and TRBJ2-7, with 12 bases that match TRBD1. V lost 7 bases to trimming and J lost 6 bases; unmatched junction nucleotides: 7. The CDR3 consists of 14 residues. Here the CDR3 DNA reads TGTGCCAGCAACTTAGTGGGACAGGGGGCCGAGCAGTACTTC. Translated: CASNLVGQGAEQYF.

The chain employs TRBV18 and TRBJ1-2; D may be TRBD1 (5 bases). This CDR3 has 15 amino acids. Trimming took 3 bases from V and 6 from J, leaving 17 bases between them. The germline CDR1 and CDR2 sequences are KGHSH and LQKENI. CDR3: CASSPRRQGWDGYTF. The DNA for the CDR3 is TGTGCCAGCTCACCGCGGAGGCAGGGTTGGGATGGCTACACCTTC.